Here is one TCR beta chain with its context. Its specificity is not known. The data stem from a study of T cell responses to AZD1222 COVID-19 vaccine. Trimming at V came to 5 bases and at J to 5 bases, leaving 5 bases not matched to a gene. In germline, CDR1 is SGHNT, CDR2 YENEEA. The CDR3 runs to 13 residues. Notes on the study in general: Seropositive at baseline were only a handful of AZD1222 recipients. Dominant at 160-218 and 743-854, vaccine-associated CD4 TCRs also spanned spike. Spike-specific TCR breadth and depth went up after people got two AZD1222 doses. Regions left unmutated in variants are reportedly the target of nearly half of spike-specific TCRs.

TCRdb keeps only in-frame clones here, not all; method: immunoSEQ multiplex PCR. The sample records 150,000 to 190,000 clones, more than 85% being singletons. Source: peripheral blood, taken after recovery from COVID-19. V and J are TRBV11-3 and TRBJ2-5; TRBD1 matches at 7 bases. The TCR originated in an adult who had recovered from COVID-19. This CDR3 is CASSQTGRETQYF. The DNA for the CDR3 is TGTGCCAGCAGCCAGACAGGGCGGGAGACCCAGTACTTC.